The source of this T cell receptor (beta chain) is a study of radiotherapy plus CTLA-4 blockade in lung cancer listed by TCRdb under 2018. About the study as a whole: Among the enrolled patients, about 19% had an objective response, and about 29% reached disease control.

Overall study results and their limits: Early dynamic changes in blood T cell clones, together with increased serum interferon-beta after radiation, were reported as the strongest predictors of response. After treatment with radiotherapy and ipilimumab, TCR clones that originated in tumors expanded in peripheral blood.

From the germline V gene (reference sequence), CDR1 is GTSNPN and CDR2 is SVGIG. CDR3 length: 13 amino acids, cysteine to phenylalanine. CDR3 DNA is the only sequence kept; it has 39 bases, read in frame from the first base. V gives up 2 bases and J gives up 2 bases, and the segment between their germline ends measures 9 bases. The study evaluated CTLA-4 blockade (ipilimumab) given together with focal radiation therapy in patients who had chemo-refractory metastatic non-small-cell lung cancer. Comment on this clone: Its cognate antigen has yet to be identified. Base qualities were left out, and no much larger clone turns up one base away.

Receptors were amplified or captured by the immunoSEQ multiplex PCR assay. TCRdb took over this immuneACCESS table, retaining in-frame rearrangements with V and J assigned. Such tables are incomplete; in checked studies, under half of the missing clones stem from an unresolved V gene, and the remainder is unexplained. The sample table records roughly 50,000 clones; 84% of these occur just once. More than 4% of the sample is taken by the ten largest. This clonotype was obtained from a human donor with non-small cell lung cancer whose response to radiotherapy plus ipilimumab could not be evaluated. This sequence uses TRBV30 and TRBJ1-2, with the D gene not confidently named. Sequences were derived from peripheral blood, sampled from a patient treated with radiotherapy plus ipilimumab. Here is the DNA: TGTGCCTGGAGTACCCCCAGGAACTATGGCTACACCTTC. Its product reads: CAWSTPRNYGYTF.